This T cell receptor (beta chain) derives from a study of blood T cell repertoires in COVID-19. This clone was observed a handful of times. Clones were sequenced by immunoSEQ multiplex PCR, and TCRdb holds only the in-frame ones, with some missing. The table shows 200,000 or so clones, with roughly 85% occurring only once. The receptor's source is a woman aged 40 to 55 with acute COVID-19. Sequences were obtained from PBMCs or T cells enriched from blood (not recorded which).

The CDR3 coding sequence is TGTGCCAGCAGCGACATGGCCACTGAAGCTTTCTTT. The encoded protein is CASSDMATEAFF. The V gene is TRBV7-9, the J gene TRBJ1-1, with no clear D. With 5 bases removed from V and 4 bases from J, the gap between germline ends came to 8 bases. This CDR3 has 12 amino acids. Germline CDR1 and CDR2: SEHNR and FQNEAQ (reference sequence).